Sequencing of this TCR beta chain was carried out in a study of T cells in Graves' hyperthyroidism and ophthalmopathy. Study-level points and caveats: Most clonotypes expanded in thyroid above 0.001 were likewise present in blood.

This CDR3 has 14 amino acids. Between the trimmed V and J ends, which lost 4 bases and 6 bases, there was a span of 12 bases. The germline gives CDR1 SEHNR, CDR2 FQNEAQ (reference sequence). The sample holds a few counts of this clonotype. The target antigen is unknown. From RNA transcripts, TCR beta CDR3 regions were amplified. First-round RT-PCR targeting the TCR CDR3 was performed with the HTBI primer set. TCRdb reprocessed the multiplex PCR reads via MiXCR and lists one record per CDR3 protein. The data contain 550,000 to 850,000 distinct CDR3 sequences, about 19% of them singletons. J is TRBJ2-2 and V is TRBV7-9; D is uncertain. The source material was blood. The receptor was isolated from a woman aged 50 to 65 with Graves' hyperthyroidism that later progressed to Graves' ophthalmopathy. CDR3 DNA sequence: TGTGCCAGCAGCTATCCGCTCAGACCCGGGGAGCTGTTTTTT. It specifies CASSYPLRPGELFF.